Listed below are T cell receptor beta chains from one sample, sequenced in a study of cytomegalovirus exposure and HLA in healthy donors. This table comes from immunoSEQ multiplex PCR, and its TCRdb copy is limited to in-frame clones, with some not included. Of around 150,000 clones listed, about 68% are singletons. The sequencing input was PBMCs. These receptors were obtained from a human donor in good health. The CDR3 runs from the conserved cysteine through the conserved F or W. The order of the fields is V gene, clone size, J gene, D gene, CDR3 protein, CDR3 DNA. D genes are given only for firm matches. Some rows mark clone size as missing; the rest say once, few, many or name a class of expanded clone.

v_gene: TRBV7-6; abundance: -; j_gene: TRBJ2-7; d_gene: -; CDR3aa: CASSSSTGTYEQYF; CDR3nt: TGTGCCAGCAGCTCCTCGACAGGAACCTACGAGCAGTACTTC
v_gene: TRBV7-8; abundance: -; j_gene: TRBJ2-7; d_gene: TRBD2; CDR3aa: CASSLASGSYEQYF; CDR3nt: TGTGCCAGCAGCTTAGCTAGCGGGTCCTACGAGCAGTACTTC
v_gene: TRBV2; abundance: -; j_gene: TRBJ2-1; d_gene: TRBD2; CDR3aa: CASSGGGGGNEQFF; CDR3nt: TGTGCCAGCAGCGGCGGGGGTGGGGGCAATGAGCAGTTCTTC
v_gene: TRBV9; abundance: -; j_gene: TRBJ2-5; d_gene: -; CDR3aa: CASSVGTGLETQYF; CDR3nt: TGTGCCAGCAGCGTAGGAACAGGGCTAGAGACCCAGTACTTC
v_gene: TRBV14; abundance: -; j_gene: TRBJ2-1; d_gene: TRBD2; CDR3aa: CASSPWTSRTYNEQFF; CDR3nt: TGTGCCAGCAGCCCTTGGACTAGCCGGACCTACAATGAGCAGTTCTTC
v_gene: TRBV5-1; abundance: -; j_gene: TRBJ1-2; d_gene: TRBD1; CDR3aa: CASSLGSRQGGYTF; CDR3nt: TGCGCCAGCAGCTTGGGGTCCCGACAGGGTGGCTACACCTTC
v_gene: TRBV5-6; abundance: few; j_gene: TRBJ2-3; d_gene: -; CDR3aa: CASSLEGATQYF; CDR3nt: TGTGCCAGCAGCTTGGAAGGGGCTACGCAGTATTTT
v_gene: TRBV4-1; abundance: -; j_gene: TRBJ2-1; d_gene: TRBD2; CDR3aa: CASSRLAGLNEQFF; CDR3nt: TGCGCCAGCAGCCGGCTAGCGGGCCTTAATGAGCAGTTCTTC
v_gene: TRBV5-4; abundance: few; j_gene: TRBJ1-3; d_gene: -; CDR3aa: CASSLTGGFSGNTIYF; CDR3nt: TGTGCCAGCAGCTTGACCGGAGGTTTCTCTGGAAACACCATATATTTT
v_gene: TRBV29-1; abundance: -; j_gene: TRBJ1-5; d_gene: TRBD1; CDR3aa: CSVEDGEQGTHKPQHF; CDR3nt: TGCAGCGTTGAAGATGGGGAACAGGGGACCCACAAGCCCCAGCATTTT
v_gene: TRBV6-5; abundance: -; j_gene: TRBJ2-7; d_gene: -; CDR3aa: CASSYGGVEQYF; CDR3nt: TGTGCCAGCAGTTACGGCGGGGTTGAGCAGTACTTC
v_gene: TRBV28; abundance: -; j_gene: TRBJ1-2; d_gene: -; CDR3aa: CASSLAVGGYTF; CDR3nt: TGTGCCAGCAGTTTAGCGGTCGGGGGCTACACCTTC
v_gene: TRBV2; abundance: -; j_gene: TRBJ2-1; d_gene: -; CDR3aa: CASLVRRTGNEQFF; CDR3nt: TGTGCCAGCCTAGTAAGGAGGACTGGGAATGAGCAGTTCTTC
v_gene: TRBV6-4; abundance: -; j_gene: TRBJ2-3; d_gene: -; CDR3aa: CASSDSGGSGTDTQYF; CDR3nt: TGTGCCAGCAGTGACTCGGGGGGTTCAGGCACAGATACGCAGTATTTT
v_gene: TRBV7-9; abundance: -; j_gene: TRBJ1-4; d_gene: TRBD1; CDR3aa: CASSRLQGALEKLFF; CDR3nt: TGTGCCAGCAGCAGATTGCAGGGGGCGTTGGAAAAACTGTTTTTT
v_gene: TRBV5-1; abundance: -; j_gene: TRBJ2-3; d_gene: -; CDR3aa: CASSQRTRDTQYF; CDR3nt: TGCGCCAGCAGCCAGCGGACTCGTGATACGCAGTATTTT
v_gene: TRBV9; abundance: few; j_gene: TRBJ2-1; d_gene: TRBD2; CDR3aa: CASSVLAGGRNEQFF; CDR3nt: TGTGCCAGCAGCGTTCTAGCGGGAGGGAGGAATGAGCAGTTCTTC
v_gene: TRBV4-1; abundance: -; j_gene: TRBJ2-5; d_gene: -; CDR3aa: CASSQGSYQETQYF; CDR3nt: TGCGCCAGCAGCCAAGGAAGCTACCAAGAGACCCAGTACTTC
v_gene: TRBV20-1; abundance: -; j_gene: TRBJ2-3; d_gene: -; CDR3aa: CSATRVTQYF; CDR3nt: TGCAGTGCTACTCGCGTAACGCAGTATTTT
v_gene: TRBV7-3; abundance: few; j_gene: TRBJ1-3; d_gene: -; CDR3aa: CASSLTADSGNTIYF; CDR3nt: TGTGCCAGCAGCTTAACGGCAGACTCTGGAAACACCATATATTTT
v_gene: TRBV28; abundance: once; j_gene: TRBJ2-1; d_gene: -; CDR3aa: CASSPIASGAGVEQFF; CDR3nt: TGTGCCAGCAGTCCAATTGCCTCCGGGGCAGGGGTTGAGCAGTTCTTC
v_gene: TRBV4-1; abundance: -; j_gene: TRBJ2-6; d_gene: -; CDR3aa: CASSQGRARGSGANVLTF; CDR3nt: TGCGCCAGCAGCCAAGGCAGGGCCAGAGGATCTGGGGCCAACGTCCTGACTTTC
v_gene: TRBV7-2; abundance: -; j_gene: TRBJ1-2; d_gene: TRBD1; CDR3aa: CASSLGQANYGYTF; CDR3nt: TGTGCCAGCAGCCTCGGACAGGCTAACTATGGCTACACCTTC
v_gene: TRBV1; abundance: -; j_gene: TRBJ2-7; d_gene: -; CDR3aa: CTSSQDALQAGFSYF; CDR3nt: TGCACCAGCAGCCAAGATGCCCTACAGGCCGGGTTTTCGTACTTC
v_gene: TRBV6-1; abundance: once; j_gene: TRBJ2-1; d_gene: -; CDR3aa: CASSEYPAGNNEQFF; CDR3nt: TGTGCCAGCAGTGAATATCCAGCGGGCAACAATGAGCAGTTCTTC
v_gene: TRBV6-5; abundance: -; j_gene: TRBJ1-1; d_gene: TRBD1; CDR3aa: CASSYWRTGGTEAFF; CDR3nt: TGTGCCAGCAGTTATTGGCGGACAGGGGGCACTGAAGCTTTCTTT
v_gene: TRBV27; abundance: -; j_gene: TRBJ1-4; d_gene: -; CDR3aa: CASSSSIRVIDEKLFF; CDR3nt: TGTGCCAGCAGTTCCTCGATCCGGGTCATCGATGAAAAACTGTTTTTT
v_gene: TRBV4-1; abundance: few; j_gene: TRBJ2-7; d_gene: -; CDR3aa: CASSQVKHTYEQYF; CDR3nt: TGCGCCAGCAGCCAAGTGAAACACACATACGAGCAGTACTTC
v_gene: TRBV9; abundance: -; j_gene: TRBJ1-3; d_gene: -; CDR3aa: CASSPTAGDTIYF; CDR3nt: TGTGCCAGCAGCCCAACGGCCGGGGACACCATATATTTT
v_gene: TRBV18; abundance: -; j_gene: TRBJ2-7; d_gene: -; CDR3aa: CASSPRSRSGEQYF; CDR3nt: TGTGCCAGCTCACCACGGTCAAGATCGGGCGAGCAGTACTTC
v_gene: TRBV18; abundance: -; j_gene: TRBJ1-1; d_gene: TRBD1; CDR3aa: CASSPKDRGYTEAFF; CDR3nt: TGTGCCAGCTCACCAAAGGACAGGGGCTACACTGAAGCTTTCTTT
v_gene: TRBV2; abundance: -; j_gene: TRBJ2-7; d_gene: TRBD1; CDR3aa: CASITSTGGRSYEQYF; CDR3nt: TGTGCCAGCATTACCTCGACAGGGGGCCGCTCCTACGAGCAGTACTTC
v_gene: TRBV4-1; abundance: few; j_gene: TRBJ1-4; d_gene: -; CDR3aa: CASSQEGFGRQPEKLFF; CDR3nt: TGCGCCAGCAGCCAAGAAGGGTTCGGGAGACAGCCCGAAAAACTGTTTTTT
v_gene: TRBV9; abundance: -; j_gene: TRBJ2-7; d_gene: -; CDR3aa: CASSVVNGEQYF; CDR3nt: TGTGCCAGCAGCGTAGTGAACGGTGAGCAGTACTTC
v_gene: TRBV19; abundance: -; j_gene: TRBJ2-5; d_gene: -; CDR3aa: CASSPQGLQETQYF; CDR3nt: TGTGCCAGTAGTCCACAGGGTCTTCAAGAGACCCAGTACTTC
v_gene: TRBV2; abundance: -; j_gene: TRBJ1-5; d_gene: -; CDR3aa: CASSAQGGNQPQHF; CDR3nt: TGTGCCAGCAGTGCCCAGGGTGGGAATCAGCCCCAGCATTTT
v_gene: TRBV7-9; abundance: -; j_gene: TRBJ2-2; d_gene: TRBD1; CDR3aa: CASSGTGGGGELFF; CDR3nt: TGTGCCAGCAGCGGTACAGGGGGCGGCGGGGAGCTGTTTTTT
v_gene: TRBV7-9; abundance: -; j_gene: TRBJ1-2; d_gene: -; CDR3aa: CASSPSDFQGHGYTF; CDR3nt: TGTGCCAGCAGCCCCAGTGACTTCCAGGGTCACGGCTACACCTTC
v_gene: TRBV5-1; abundance: -; j_gene: TRBJ2-1; d_gene: -; CDR3aa: CASSLGASSYNEQFF; CDR3nt: TGCGCCAGCAGCTTAGGGGCTAGCTCCTACAATGAGCAGTTCTTC
v_gene: TRBV4-1; abundance: -; j_gene: TRBJ2-2; d_gene: -; CDR3aa: CASSLRDYTGELFF; CDR3nt: TGCGCCAGCAGCCTGCGGGATTACACCGGGGAGCTGTTTTTT
v_gene: TRBV28; abundance: -; j_gene: TRBJ2-5; d_gene: TRBD2; CDR3aa: CASSLAGLRETQYF; CDR3nt: TGTGCCAGCAGTCTAGCGGGATTGCGAGAGACCCAGTACTTC
v_gene: TRBV2; abundance: -; j_gene: TRBJ2-2; d_gene: TRBD1; CDR3aa: CASFRQGANGELFF; CDR3nt: TGTGCCAGCTTTCGGCAGGGGGCTAACGGGGAGCTGTTTTTT
v_gene: TRBV13; abundance: -; j_gene: TRBJ2-7; d_gene: TRBD2; CDR3aa: CASSPHLAGVGEQYF; CDR3nt: TGTGCCAGCAGCCCCCACCTAGCGGGGGTCGGCGAGCAGTACTTC
v_gene: TRBV19; abundance: few; j_gene: TRBJ2-2; d_gene: TRBD2; CDR3aa: CASAPGGGSTGELFF; CDR3nt: TGTGCCAGCGCCCCTGGGGGAGGGAGCACCGGGGAGCTGTTTTTT
v_gene: TRBV18; abundance: -; j_gene: TRBJ2-1; d_gene: -; CDR3aa: CASSATGTGYNEQFF; CDR3nt: TGTGCCAGCTCAGCAACCGGGACTGGGTACAATGAGCAGTTCTTC
v_gene: TRBV7-6; abundance: -; j_gene: TRBJ2-6; d_gene: -; CDR3aa: CASSAAGGTGVPGANVLTF; CDR3nt: TGTGCCAGCAGCGCGGCGGGAGGGACAGGGGTTCCCGGGGCCAACGTCCTGACTTTC
v_gene: TRBV30; abundance: -; j_gene: TRBJ1-4; d_gene: TRBD1; CDR3aa: CAWSPLQGANLEIANEKLFF; CDR3nt: TGTGCCTGGAGTCCGTTACAGGGGGCTAACCTGGAAATTGCTAATGAAAAACTGTTTTTT
v_gene: TRBV7-9; abundance: few; j_gene: TRBJ1-1; d_gene: -; CDR3aa: CASSLDRFMNTEAFF; CDR3nt: TGTGCCAGCAGCTTAGACAGGTTCATGAACACTGAAGCTTTCTTT
v_gene: TRBV7-6; abundance: once; j_gene: TRBJ2-1; d_gene: TRBD2; CDR3aa: CASSLWTSGSTYNEQFF; CDR3nt: TGTGCCAGCAGCTTATGGACTAGCGGGTCGACCTACAATGAGCAGTTCTTC
v_gene: TRBV5-1; abundance: -; j_gene: TRBJ2-1; d_gene: -; CDR3aa: CASSLASPAYNEQFF; CDR3nt: TGCGCCAGCAGCTTGGCGTCCCCAGCCTACAATGAGCAGTTCTTC
v_gene: TRBV7-7; abundance: -; j_gene: TRBJ2-1; d_gene: TRBD1; CDR3aa: CASSPGGTGGPNEQFF; CDR3nt: TGTGCCAGCAGCCCCGGCGGGACAGGGGGGCCCAATGAGCAGTTCTTC
v_gene: TRBV18; abundance: -; j_gene: TRBJ1-1; d_gene: -; CDR3aa: CASSTGAVLNTEAFF; CDR3nt: TGTGCCAGCTCCACGGGAGCGGTCCTGAACACTGAAGCTTTCTTT
v_gene: TRBV28; abundance: few; j_gene: TRBJ1-2; d_gene: TRBD1; CDR3aa: CASSWDRGCTF; CDR3nt: TGTGCCAGCAGTTGGGACAGGGGCTGCACCTTC
v_gene: TRBV28; abundance: -; j_gene: TRBJ2-1; d_gene: TRBD2; CDR3aa: CASSFSPRTSGVSEQFF; CDR3nt: TGTGCCAGCAGTTTTAGCCCAAGGACTAGCGGAGTCAGTGAGCAGTTCTTC